These T cell receptor beta chains were read from a single sample in a study of blood T cell repertoires in COVID-19. Some clones are missing from TCRdb's copy, which holds only in-frame ones; the method was immunoSEQ multiplex PCR. The data show 250,000 to 300,000 clones, with about 88% seen just once and around 13% held by the top ten. Sequenced sample: peripheral blood. The receptors were gathered from a woman aged 60-75 years with acute or convalescent COVID-19. The CDR3 runs from the conserved cysteine through the conserved F or W. D genes are given only for firm matches. Only part of the rows carry a size: once, few, many, or a class if the clone is expanded.

>.|TRBV21-1|.|TRBJ2-2
TGTGCCAGCAGCAAATTGTACAGGACAGGGCTAGTCACCGGGGAGCTGTTTTTT
CASSKLYRTGLVTGELFF
>TRBD2|TRBV5-1|.|TRBJ2-2
TGCGCCAGCAGCCTCAGACTAGCGGGAGGCGCAGGGGAGCTGTTTTTT
CASSLRLAGGAGELFF
>TRBD1|TRBV9|.|TRBJ1-1
TGTGCCAGCAGCGTAGACCCGCAGGGGGGCATGAACACTGAAGCTTTCTTT
CASSVDPQGGMNTEAFF
>TRBD1|TRBV2|.|TRBJ1-3
TGTGCCAGCAGCCCTCGACAGGGTCAATTAGGAAACACCATATATTTT
CASSPRQGQLGNTIYF
>.|TRBV14|.|TRBJ2-2
TGTGCCAGCAGCCAAGATTCGGCAGGGGCTTATCCGAACACCGGGGAGCTGTTTTTT
CASSQDSAGAYPNTGELFF
>.|TRBV7-9|few|TRBJ1-2
TGTGCCAGCAGTCCCGGGGATGGCTACACCTTC
CASSPGDGYTF
>.|TRBV4-1|once|TRBJ2-7
TGCGCCAGCAGCCGAGAACAGGGTGGGTCCTACGAGCAGTACTTC
CASSREQGGSYEQYF
>TRBD2|TRBV4-2|.|TRBJ2-2
TGTGCCAGCAGCTACACTAGCGGGGGCCACACCGGGGAGCTGTTTTTT
CASSYTSGGHTGELFF
>.|TRBV6-5|.|TRBJ2-3
TGTGCCAGCAGTTACTCAGGGGGAGAGAGCGCAGATACGCAGTATTTT
CASSYSGGESADTQYF
>TRBD1|TRBV7-9|.|TRBJ1-4
TGTGCCAGCAGACCTTCAGTGGGACAGGGAAGTGAAAAACTGTTTTTT
CASRPSVGQGSEKLFF
>.|TRBV6-5|.|TRBJ1-3
TGTGCCAGCAGTTCCACAGGGGGAAACACCATATATTTT
CASSSTGGNTIYF
>.|TRBV6-6|.|TRBJ2-5
TGTGCCAGCAGTTACTCGACTTCCCAAGAGACCCAGTACTTC
CASSYSTSQETQYF
>.|TRBV5-1|.|TRBJ1-1
TGCGCCAGCAGCCTGATGGCCCCGGGCCAGGGGTCGAAGACCTTAAACACTGAAGCTTTCTTT
CASSLMAPGQGSKTLNTEAFF
>TRBD1|TRBV6-2/TRBV6-3|.|TRBJ2-7
TGTGCCAGCAGTTACTCCGGGACAGGGAGGTCCTACGAGCAGTACTTC
CASSYSGTGRSYEQYF
>.|TRBV7-8|.|TRBJ2-3
TGTGCCAGCAGCTTAGGAGTGTTCACCACAGATACGCAGTATTTT
CASSLGVFTTDTQYF
>TRBD1|TRBV5-4|once|TRBJ1-1
TGTGCCAGCAGCTCGACCGACAGGGGGCTGTTTGAAGCTTTCTTT
CASSSTDRGLFEAFF
>TRBD1|TRBV7-2|.|TRBJ1-6
TGTGCCAGCAGCTGGACCCAGGGGGCGAATTCGACACCCCTCCACTTT
CASSWTQGANSTPLHF
>.|TRBV15|few|TRBJ2-3
TGTGCCACCAGCAAGGGGGTCGGGGGCACAGATACGCAGTATTTT
CATSKGVGGTDTQYF
>TRBD1|TRBV5-1|.|TRBJ2-5
TGCGCCAGCAGCTTGGGGGACAGCCAAGAGACCCAGTACTTC
CASSLGDSQETQYF
>TRBD1|TRBV28|.|TRBJ1-1
TGTGCCAGCAGATCAGGGGGTTACACTGAAGCTTTCTTT
CASRSGGYTEAFF
>.|TRBV24-1|.|TRBJ1-1
TGTGCCACCAGTCCTGGAAGGGGTTCTGAAGCTTTCTTT
CATSPGRGSEAFF
>.|TRBV5-5|.|TRBJ1-5
TGTGCCAGCAGCTTGGGGTTCCTTCCTATCAATCAGCCCCAGCATTTT
CASSLGFLPINQPQHF
>TRBD1|TRBV9|.|TRBJ2-7
TGTGCCAGCAGCGTGGGACAGGGGGGGGTCTACGAGCAGTACTTC
CASSVGQGGVYEQYF
>TRBD2|TRBV6-5|.|TRBJ2-3
TGTGCCAGCAGTTACTCTTCCGCGGGGGGGCCAGATACGCAGTATTTT
CASSYSSAGGPDTQYF
>.|TRBV7-9|.|TRBJ2-7
TGTGCCAGCAGCCCCTACCTGGGGACAAGGGTCTGGAACGAGCAGTACTTC
CASSPYLGTRVWNEQYF
>TRBD1|TRBV28|few|TRBJ2-7
TGTGCCAGCCTCACTCCCGACAGGGGATACGAGCAGTACTTC
CASLTPDRGYEQYF
>.|TRBV29-1|.|TRBJ2-7
TGCAGCGTTGACGGTCAAGGGCAGGGCAGCTCCTACGAGCAGTACTTC
CSVDGQGQGSSYEQYF
>.|TRBV6-6|.|TRBJ1-1
TGTGCCAGCAGTTACCCACAGGGAGAGGGCACTGAAGCTTTCTTT
CASSYPQGEGTEAFF
>.|TRBV7-9|.|TRBJ1-2
TGTGCCAGCAGCTTAGGAGTGGGGAGGAACACCTTC
CASSLGVGRNTF
>.|TRBV28|once|TRBJ2-7
TGTGCCAGCAGTTTTCCTCCCGAGGGCTCCTACGAGCAGTACTTC
CASSFPPEGSYEQYF
>TRBD1|TRBV15|.|TRBJ1-4
TGTGCCACCAGCAGGGCCACAGGGGCCGGGGGAAGGGAAAAACTGTTTTTT
CATSRATGAGGREKLFF
>.|TRBV6-5|.|TRBJ1-1
TGTGCCAGCAGGCCGGGGGGGGTTCTGAACACTGAAGCTTTCTTT
CASRPGGVLNTEAFF
>TRBD1|TRBV23-1|once|TRBJ2-2
TGCGCCAGCAGCCACAGGGGGCGAAACACCGGGGAGCTGTTTTTT
CASSHRGRNTGELFF
>TRBD1|TRBV4-3|.|TRBJ2-1
TGCGCCAGCAGCCAACAGGTCGGACAGGGGTCCTCCCATGAGCAGTTCTTC
CASSQQVGQGSSHEQFF
>.|TRBV6-6|.|TRBJ2-3
TGTGCCAGCAGTTACGAGGTGGATACGCAGTATTTT
CASSYEVDTQYF
>.|TRBV5-1|once|TRBJ2-3
TGCGCCAGCAGAGCTAGTTACCCAGATACGCAGTATTTT
CASRASYPDTQYF
>.|TRBV7-2|once|TRBJ1-5
TGTGCCAGCAGCTTATCCGCCCAGTTAATGGGCAATCAGCCCCAGCATTTT
CASSLSAQLMGNQPQHF
>.|TRBV9|.|TRBJ2-1
TGTGCCAGCAGCGTAGTGTGGGAGTACAATGAGCAGTTCTTC
CASSVVWEYNEQFF
>.|TRBV10-2|few|TRBJ2-1
TGCGCCAGCAGTTCTCGCGCTCTTTACAATGAGCAGTTCTTC
CASSSRALYNEQFF
>.|TRBV7-2|.|TRBJ1-5
TGTGCCAGCAGCTTAGTTGGGGGGGCGAGCAATCAGCCCCAGCATTTT
CASSLVGGASNQPQHF
>TRBD1|TRBV6-5|.|TRBJ1-5
TGTGCCACCGGACAGGGGGGCGGACAGCCCCAGCATTTT
CATGQGGGQPQHF
>.|TRBV28|.|TRBJ2-2
TGTGCTCCCCTCCTTTTAAACACCGGGGAGCTGTTTTTT
CAPLLLNTGELFF
>TRBD2|TRBV4-2|.|TRBJ2-7
TGTGCCAGCAGCGTCGGTCCTAGCGGGAGAAACTACGAGCAGTACTTC
CASSVGPSGRNYEQYF
>.|TRBV16|.|TRBJ2-7
TGTGCCAGCAGCCAAATGGGGTCAGGGCAATACGAGCAGTACTTC
CASSQMGSGQYEQYF
>.|TRBV7-2|few|TRBJ1-5
TGTGCCAGCAGCTTAGAACAGCGGAGCAATCAGCCCCAGCATTTT
CASSLEQRSNQPQHF
>TRBD1|TRBV19|.|TRBJ2-7
TGTGCCAGTACCCCAGGGACAGGGGGCTACGAGCAGTACTTC
CASTPGTGGYEQYF
>.|TRBV2|.|TRBJ1-1
TGTGCCAGCGGTGGCGTGGGGCGCAACACTGAAGCTTTCTTT
CASGGVGRNTEAFF
>TRBD2|TRBV19|.|TRBJ2-5
TGTGCCAGTAGTGGACTAGCGGGAGGGGGGTTGGAGACCCAGTACTTC
CASSGLAGGGLETQYF
>.|TRBV6-4|.|TRBJ2-7
TGTGCCAGCAGTCCCTCGGCAGGGCCCATATACGAGCAGTACTTC
CASSPSAGPIYEQYF
>TRBD2|TRBV19|once|TRBJ2-1
TGTGCCAGTAGTATGAGGATAGCGGGACACAATGAGCAGTTCTTC
CASSMRIAGHNEQFF
>TRBD1|TRBV9|.|TRBJ1-4
TGTGCCAGCAGCGAGTGGGACAGGGGAGGAAAACTGTTTTTT
CASSEWDRGGKLFF
>.|TRBV9|.|TRBJ2-1
TGTGCCAGCAGCCCCCAAGGAACCGGGGGGCCCTACAATGAGCAGTTCTTC
CASSPQGTGGPYNEQFF
>.|TRBV3-1/TRBV3-2|.|TRBJ2-3
TGTGCCAGCAGCCAAGAATTTACTAGCCTGGATACGCAGTATTTT
CASSQEFTSLDTQYF
>.|TRBV29-1|.|TRBJ2-1
TGCAGCGTTGAAGGGCTCCGGAGGAATGAGCAGTTCTTC
CSVEGLRRNEQFF